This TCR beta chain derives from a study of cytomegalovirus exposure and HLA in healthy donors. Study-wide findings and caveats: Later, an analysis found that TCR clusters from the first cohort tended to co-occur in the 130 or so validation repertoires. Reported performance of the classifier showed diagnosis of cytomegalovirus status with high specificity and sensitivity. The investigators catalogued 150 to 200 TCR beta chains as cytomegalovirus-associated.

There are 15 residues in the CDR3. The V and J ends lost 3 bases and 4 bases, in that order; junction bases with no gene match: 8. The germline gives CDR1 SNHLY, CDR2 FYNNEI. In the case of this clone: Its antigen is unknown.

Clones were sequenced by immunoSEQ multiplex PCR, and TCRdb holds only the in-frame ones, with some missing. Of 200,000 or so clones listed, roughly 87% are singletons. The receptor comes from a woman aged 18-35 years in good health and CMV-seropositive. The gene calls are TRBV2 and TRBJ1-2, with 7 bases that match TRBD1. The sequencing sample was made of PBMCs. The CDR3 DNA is TGTGCCAGCAGTGAGCGGGACAGCCGAACCTATGGCTACACCTTC. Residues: CASSERDSRTYGYTF.